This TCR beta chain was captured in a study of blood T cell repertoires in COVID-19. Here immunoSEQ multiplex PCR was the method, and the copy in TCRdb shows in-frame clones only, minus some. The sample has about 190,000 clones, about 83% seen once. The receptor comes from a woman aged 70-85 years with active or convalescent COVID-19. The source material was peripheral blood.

In nucleotides, the CDR3 is TGTGCCAGTAGCGCAGGGGGAGCGATTTATGAGACCCAGTACTTC. Translation: CASSAGGAIYETQYF. The chain employs TRBV19 and TRBJ2-5, with 7 bases fitting TRBD1. The germline CDR1 and CDR2 sequences are LNHDA and SQIVND (reference sequence). The CDR3 is 15 residues long. V was clipped by 6 bases and J by 5 bases; unmatched bases: 12.